Sequencing of this T cell receptor beta chain was carried out in a study of tissue-resident memory T cells in lung cancer (dated by TCRdb to about 2019). As for the study more broadly: TCR beta-chain sequencing compared paired tumor TRM and tumor non-TRM populations from roughly eleven lung cancer patients.

General conclusions and limits of the study: Compared with tumor non-TRM cells, tumor TRM cells had a significantly more restricted TCR repertoire, reflected in lower Shannon-Wiener and inverse Simpson diversity. The most expanded clonotype averaged 19% of sequenced TRM cells per patient, suggesting expansion of a single tumor antigen-specific clone. Expanded clonotypes accounted for an average of about 67% of tumor TRM repertoires and 50% to 55% of tumor non-TRM repertoires.

CD8+ T cells were sorted by CD103 expression on a BD FACSAria-II directly into ice-cold TRIzol LS reagent. Freshly resected lung tumor tissue was collected at the time of surgical resection. After Fc receptor blocking, the fresh cells were stained for CD45, CD4, CD3, CD8A and CD103, and DAPI served for live/dead discrimination. A miRNeasy kit was used to purify total RNA from sorted CD103+ and CD103- CD8+ T cells. Tumor-infiltrating CD8+ cytotoxic T cells were sorted by CD103 expression to separate tissue-resident memory (TRM) cells from non-TRM cells. Donors were patients with treatment-naive lung cancer. Patients with respiratory malignancies who were newly diagnosed and untreated were prospectively recruited upon referral. The instrument given in TCRdb is Illumina MiSeq. TCR sequencing libraries incorporated unique molecular identifiers and were indexed with TruSeq single indexes. On the study's bioinformatics: With default settings for both tools, TCR reads were mapped and error-corrected using MIGEC v1.2.7 and then analyzed using VDJtools v1.1.7. Shannon-Wiener and inverse Simpson indices were computed in VDJtools to quantify repertoire diversity. A frequency threshold of at least three was used to define expanded TCRbeta clonotypes. Wilcoxon rank-sum tests across about 10 patients were used for the statistical comparisons of TCR diversity between tumor TRM and non-TRM populations. The public sequencing data were trimmed at Q25 with fastp and processed into clonotypes with MiXCR by TCRdb, which kept only in-frame beta chains. Every CDR3 protein is listed once, alongside the most common genes and DNA of its rows. The V and J calls were not made by the authors but by TCRdb's processing. The sample table shows some 150 distinct CDR3 sequences, and around 25% are seen once. Roughly 60% of the sample belongs to the ten largest clones.

As a fraction of the sample, this clonotype is large (0.1 to 1%). Its antigen has not been determined. Per-nucleotide qualities are absent, and no much larger clonotype sits a single base away. Its CDR3 holds 16 amino acids, cysteine through phenylalanine. Just CDR3 DNA is preserved here, 48 bases in frame from base 1. In the germline V gene, CDR1 corresponds to MDHEN and CDR2 to SYDVKM. The V and J ends are trimmed by 3 bases and 0 bases, leaving 12 bases between them. This sequence was found in a human donor with treatment-naive lung cancer (subtype not recorded). The chain links TRBV28 with TRBJ1-5; a confident D gene designation cannot be given. The material sequenced was CD103+ CD8+ T cells from lung tumor tissue. Per the publication, the cell subset or site label means: tissue-resident memory (TRM) CD8+ CTLs. The nucleotide sequence reads as follows: TGTGCCAGCAGTTTGGGGTTACAGTATAGCAATCAGCCCCAGCATTTT. This translates into CASSLGLQYSNQPQHF.